Below are 31 T cell receptor beta chains sequenced from a single sample in a study of cytomegalovirus exposure and HLA in healthy donors. Amplification used 60 Vbeta primers and 13 Jbeta primers. The data were produced by immunoSEQ multiplex PCR, yet TCRdb's version contains in-frame clones alone and is incomplete. Here the sample spans around 150,000 clones, 55% to 80% being singletons. The sequenced material came from PBMCs. Every receptor here comes from a woman between 40 and 55 years old in good health and CMV-seronegative.

The V call is TRBV15, the J call TRBJ1-4; D is perhaps TRBD1 (5 bases). Germline lookup yields CDR1 LNHNV and CDR2 YYDKDF (reference sequence). The CDR3 covers 16 residues. Trimming shortened V by 3 bases and J by 4 bases, and 15 bases separated the two germline ends. CDR3 bases: TGTGCCACCAGCAGGAACCGGGGAGGGGTTAATGAAAAACTGTTTTTT. This codes for CATSRNRGGVNEKLFF.

The chain carries TRBV30 and TRBJ1-1; D not resolved. Trimming removed 0 bases from V and 3 bases from J, with 14 bases in between. Germline assignment: CDR1 GTSNPN and CDR2 SVGIG (reference sequence). CDR3 length equals 15 residues. CDR3 bases: TGTGCCTGGAGTGTAAGCCATTTTCGGGACACTGAAGCTTTCTTT. This gives the protein CAWSVSHFRDTEAFF.

The genes are TRBV27 and TRBJ2-1, with 7 bases matching TRBD1. J gave up 2 bases and V 7 bases, and 5 bases lay outside the gene matches. The CDR3 has 14 amino acids. Looked up from germline, CDR1 is MNHEY and CDR2 is SMNVEV (reference sequence). In DNA, the CDR3 is TGTGCCAGCACGAGACAGGGCACCTACAATGAGCAGTTCTTC. Residues: CASTRQGTYNEQFF.

In its sample, this clone was seen once. The chain joins TRBV7-2 to TRBJ2-7; TRBD2 aligns across 13 bases. Germline loops: CDR1 SGHTA, CDR2 FQGNSA. The J segment lost 2 bases and the V segment lost 4 bases, leaving 8 bases of the junction unmatched. This CDR3 contains 17 residues. DNA for the CDR3: TGTGCCAGCAGCTCTCAGACTAGCGGGGGGTACACCTACGAGCAGTACTTC. Encoded protein: CASSSQTSGGYTYEQYF.

This clone was seen more than once but under ten times. This chain links TRBV28 with TRBJ1-3; 8 bases are a match to TRBD1. CDR1 is MDHEN and CDR2 is SYDVKM in the germline V gene. Trimming at V came to 6 bases and at J to 4 bases, leaving 11 bases not matched to a gene. The CDR3 totals 16 residues. The CDR3 sequence is CASSPDRVSSGNTIYF. The CDR3 DNA is TGTGCCAGCAGCCCGGACAGGGTATCTTCCGGAAACACCATATATTTT.

V and J are TRBV29-1 and TRBJ1-5; TRBD1 matches at 11 bases. V dropped 7 bases and J dropped 3; count of bases not matched to a gene: 2. From germline, CDR1 is SQVTM and CDR2 ANQGSEA. The CDR3 runs to 13 residues. CDR3 loop: CSAGQGDNQPQHF. The CDR3 coding sequence is TGCAGCGCGGGACAGGGGGACAATCAGCCCCAGCATTTT.

Only a few counts were recorded for this clone. This sequence joins TRBV7-6 and TRBJ2-3; TRBD2 matches at 10 bases. The CDR3 extends over 17 amino acids. From germline, CDR1 is SGHVS and CDR2 FNYEAQ. The V segment lost 1 base and the J segment 2 bases; nucleotides outside the gene matches: 6. CDR3 region: CASSLDPSGGTTDTQYF. The DNA of the CDR3 is TGTGCCAGCAGCTTAGACCCTAGCGGGGGAACCACAGATACGCAGTATTTT.

This clone was recorded once. V usage is TRBV7-2 and J usage is TRBJ2-7, with D possibly being TRBD1 (6 bases). Trimming cost V 3 bases and J 2 bases, with 17 bases left between them. Per germline, CDR1 SGHTA and CDR2 FQGNSA. The CDR3 covers 16 residues. CDR3 loop: CASSLGWGTPTYEQYF. For the CDR3, the DNA is TGTGCCAGCAGCTTGGGTTGGGGGACACCCACCTACGAGCAGTACTTC.

This chain uses TRBV6-1 with TRBJ1-2, with 9 bases fitting TRBD1. Germline assignment: CDR1 MNHNS and CDR2 SASEGT. V shed 6 bases, J shed 8 bases, and the junction held 7 bases outside the gene matches. The CDR3 extends over 13 amino acids. The CDR3 is CASREQGAEGYTF. In nucleotides, the CDR3 is TGTGCCAGCAGGGAACAGGGGGCTGAAGGCTACACCTTC.

This clone was observed a handful of times. The chain couples TRBV7-2 to TRBJ2-1; D gene uncertain. The CDR3 is made up of 13 amino acids. Germline lookup yields CDR1 SGHTA and CDR2 FQGNSA. V gave up 4 bases and J gave up 3 bases, with 7 bases separating them. The CDR3, as DNA: TGTGCCAGCAGCTGGTTAGTCTACAATGAGCAGTTCTTC. Translating it yields CASSWLVYNEQFF. Full variable domain (outside the CDR3, taken from reference TRBV7-2 and TRBJ2-1): GAGVSQSPSNKVTEKGKDVELRCDPISGHTALYWYRQSLGQGLEFLIYFQGNSAPDKSGLPSDRFSAERTGGSVSTLTIQRTQQEDSAVYLCASSWLVYNEQFFGPGTRLTVL.

The CDR3 region has the DNA TGTGCCAGCAGCTTGGGGCTCCTAGACGAGCAGTACTTC. Residues: CASSLGLLDEQYF. V is TRBV5-6 and J is TRBJ2-7; D not certain. CDR1 and CDR2 (germline): SGHDT, YYEEEE. V gave up 0 bases and J gave up 5 bases, with 9 bases separating them. The CDR3 has 13 residues.

This clone turned up a few times. The rearrangement joins TRBV27 to TRBJ2-5; 12 nucleotides match TRBD2. Trimming removed 5 bases from V and 5 bases from J; junction bases left unmatched: 9. The CDR3 covers 16 residues. Germline V gene sequence: CDR1 MNHEY, CDR2 SMNVEV (reference sequence). CDR3: CASSRGLAGRSETQYF. The CDR3 nucleotides read TGTGCCAGCAGTCGAGGACTAGCGGGGAGGTCGGAGACCCAGTACTTC.

The rearrangement uses TRBV5-1 and TRBJ2-2, with TRBD1 matching 9 bases. Looked up from germline, CDR1 is SGHRS and CDR2 is YFSETQ. The trim removed 7 bases at V and 5 bases at J, leaving 3 bases unmatched. This CDR3 is 13 amino acids long. The chain's CDR3 is CASATGGTGELFF. CDR3 in DNA: TGCGCCAGCGCGACAGGGGGGACCGGGGAGCTGTTTTTT. Full variable domain (outside the CDR3, taken from reference TRBV5-1 and TRBJ2-2): KAGVTQTPRYLIKTRGQQVTLSCSPISGHRSVSWYQQTPGQGLQFLFEYFSETQRNKGNFPGRFSGRQFSNSRSEMNVSTLELGDSALYLCASATGGTGELFFGEGSRLTVL.

V usage is TRBV5-1 and J usage is TRBJ1-4; D may be TRBD1 (6 bases). The V end was cut by 4 bases, the J end by 7 bases, with 11 bases between. The germline V gene has CDR1 SGHRS and CDR2 YFSETQ. The CDR3 is made up of 13 amino acids. This CDR3 reads CASSPGQFEKLFF. Written as DNA, the CDR3 is TGCGCCAGCAGCCCCGGACAGTTTGAAAAACTGTTTTTT.

The chain joins TRBV28 to TRBJ1-2; weak D call: TRBD1 (6 bases). Per the germline V gene, CDR1 is MDHEN and CDR2 is SYDVKM. V was pared by 7 bases and J by 4 bases, with 13 bases between. The CDR3 totals 13 residues. Here the CDR3 reads CASTGGGVYGYTF. CDR3 nucleotide sequence: TGTGCCAGCACCGGGGGGGGCGTCTATGGCTACACCTTC.

The rearrangement links TRBV13 to TRBJ2-7; a weak D match, TRBD2 (6 bases). Germline CDR1 PRHDT, CDR2 FYEKMQ (reference sequence). This CDR3 is built from 14 residues. The germline V and J ends were trimmed by 2 bases and 4 bases, with 12 bases remaining between them. The CDR3 spells CASSLLGGVYEQYF. CDR3 coding DNA: TGTGCCAGCAGCTTACTCGGCGGGGTTTACGAGCAGTACTTC.

V and J are TRBV27 and TRBJ1-1, with 8 bases matching TRBD1. The CDR3 is 18 residues long. CDR1 and CDR2 (germline): MNHEY, SMNVEV (reference sequence). V gave up 3 bases and J gave up 1 base; unmatched junction bases: 13. As DNA, the CDR3 is TGTGCCAGCAGTTTGCGGCTTAGGACAGGGTGGGGGAACACTGAAGCTTTCTTT. It yields the protein CASSLRLRTGWGNTEAFF.

This chain connects TRBV5-4 to TRBJ1-6; 10 nucleotides agree with TRBD1. Per germline, CDR1 SGHNT and CDR2 YYREEE (reference sequence). The V gene end was trimmed by 4 bases and the J gene end by 9 bases; junction bases not matched to a gene: 4. CDR3 length: 14 amino acids. This CDR3 is CASSPRDRGSPLHF. CDR3 nucleotides: TGTGCCAGCAGCCCCCGGGACAGGGGTTCACCCCTCCACTTT.

CDR3 DNA: TGTGCCAGCTCACCCCTCCTCGGGCAGGGCCACTATGGCTACACCTTC. Its protein product is CASSPLLGQGHYGYTF. The V gene is TRBV18, the J gene TRBJ1-2, with a weak D call TRBD1 (5 bases). Trimming left V 3 bases short and J 3 bases short, with 17 bases between. Germline loops: CDR1 KGHSH, CDR2 LQKENI. CDR3 length: 16 residues.

V gene TRBV19 combines with J gene TRBJ2-5, with 10 positions matching TRBD2. The junction had 5 bases not matched to a gene; V was cut back by 5 bases and J by 2 bases. CDR3 size: 15 residues. Germline V gives CDR1 LNHDA, CDR2 SQIVND (reference sequence). CDR3: CASSYLAGEQETQYF. DNA of the CDR3: TGTGCCAGTAGTTACCTAGCGGGGGAACAAGAGACCCAGTACTTC.

The chain joins TRBV4-2 to TRBJ1-1; 11 bases are shared with TRBD1. Losses at the gene ends were 8 bases for V and 6 bases for J; bases not matched to a gene: 11. Germline V CDR1 and CDR2: LGHNA, YNFKEQ. This CDR3 has 15 residues. In DNA form, the CDR3 reads TGTGCCAGCTCCTTAGGGGACAGGGGGGATGCTGAAGCTTTCTTT. It translates to CASSLGDRGDAEAFF.

This chain connects TRBV30 to TRBJ1-5, with unresolved D. V was pared by 1 base and J by 3 bases, with 7 bases between. CDR3 length: 13 amino acids. Looked up from germline, CDR1 is GTSNPN and CDR2 is SVGIG (reference sequence). CDR3 residues: CAWSGLLNQPQHF. DNA of the CDR3: TGTGCCTGGAGTGGACTGCTCAATCAGCCCCAGCATTTT.

The rearrangement links TRBV5-1 to TRBJ1-6; D remains unclear. Trimming stripped 0 bases from V and 5 bases from J, with 9 bases between. This CDR3 has 15 residues. Germline CDR1 is SGHRS and CDR2 is YFSETQ. This CDR3 reads CASSLEAAHNSPLHF. For the CDR3, the DNA is TGCGCCAGCAGCTTGGAAGCAGCGCATAATTCACCCCTCCACTTT.

V and J are TRBV19 and TRBJ1-1; possible D gene TRBD1, 6 bases. CDR3 size: 14 residues. Germline assignment: CDR1 LNHDA and CDR2 SQIVND (reference sequence). Trimming removed 7 bases at V and 3 bases at J, with 15 bases between. CDR3 nucleotides: TGTGCCAGTACTAGGGGGGGTTGGGACACTGAAGCTTTCTTT. Its translation is CASTRGGWDTEAFF.

The chain employs TRBV2 and TRBJ1-4, with TRBD1 matching over 7 bases. The J segment lost 5 bases and the V segment lost 4 bases, leaving 4 bases of the junction unmatched. Germline values: CDR1 SNHLY, CDR2 FYNNEI. This CDR3 is built from 14 residues. This CDR3 is CASSGDSGNEKLFF. In nucleotides, the CDR3 is TGTGCCAGCAGTGGGGACAGCGGGAATGAAAAACTGTTTTTT. Full variable domain (rest looked up from reference TRBV2 and TRBJ1-4): EPEVTQTPSHQVTQMGQEVILRCVPISNHLYFYWYRQILGQKVEFLVSFYNNEISEKSEIFDDQFSVERPDGSNFTLKIRSTKLEDSAMYFCASSGDSGNEKLFFGSGTQLSVL.

The gene calls are TRBV10-3 and TRBJ1-3; 9 bases map to TRBD1. V lost 10 bases to trimming and J lost 6 bases; unmatched junction nucleotides: 7. Germline values: CDR1 ENHRY, CDR2 SYGVKD. This CDR3 spans 13 amino acids. The CDR3 loop is CATGQGEENTIYF. The CDR3, as DNA: TGTGCCACGGGACAGGGAGAAGAAAACACCATATATTTT.

This clone came up once. J is TRBJ1-5 and V is TRBV19; 8 bases are a match to TRBD1. CDR3 length: 15 amino acids. V lost 8 bases, J lost 4 bases, and 10 bases stayed unmatched. Germline values: CDR1 LNHDA, CDR2 SQIVND (reference sequence). Written as DNA, the CDR3 is TGTGCCAGTTCGACAGGGGTAGCCCTTAATCAGCCCCAGCATTTT. It specifies CASSTGVALNQPQHF.

V gene TRBV6-1 combines with J gene TRBJ2-3, with 7 bases aligning to TRBD2. CDR1 is MNHNS and CDR2 is SASEGT in the germline V gene. V dropped 1 base and J dropped 5; count of bases not matched to a gene: 6. CDR3 length: 15 residues. The CDR3 loop reads CASSEEPGGGDTQYF. The DNA for the CDR3 is TGTGCCAGCAGTGAAGAACCGGGGGGTGGAGATACGCAGTATTTT.

This clone appeared a few times. The genes are TRBV5-6 and TRBJ1-2; D is uncertain. Trimming removed 1 base at V and 0 bases at J, with 4 bases between. Germline V gives CDR1 SGHDT, CDR2 YYEEEE. This CDR3 is built from 13 residues. CDR3 sequence reads: CASSLRANYGYTF. CDR3 bases: TGTGCCAGCAGCTTGAGAGCTAACTATGGCTACACCTTC. The full variable domain, with the rest looked up from reference TRBV5-6 and TRBJ1-2, is DAGVTQSPTHLIKTRGQQVTLRCSPKSGHDTVSWYQQALGQGPQFIFQYYEEEERQRGNFPDRFSGHQFPNYSSELNVNALLLGDSALYLCASSLRANYGYTFGSGTRLTVV.

This clone turned up a few times. The genes are TRBV29-1 and TRBJ1-2, with a weak D call TRBD1 (6 bases). This CDR3 comprises 13 residues. Germline V lookup: CDR1 SQVTM, CDR2 ANQGSEA. With 6 bases removed from V and 6 bases from J, the gap between germline ends came to 17 bases. The CDR3 protein is CSVLGAGNDGYTF. The CDR3 DNA reads as TGCAGCGTCCTGGGGGCAGGGAACGATGGCTACACCTTC.

A few counts support this clone. V and J are TRBV29-1 and TRBJ1-1; 8 nucleotides agree with TRBD1. With V trimmed by 7 bases and J by 3 bases, 10 bases remained unmatched. Germline V lookup: CDR1 SQVTM, CDR2 ANQGSEA. This CDR3 comprises 14 residues. The CDR3 region is CSALAPGQDTEAFF. As DNA, the CDR3 is TGCAGCGCCCTAGCTCCGGGACAGGACACTGAAGCTTTCTTT.